Listed below are T cell receptor beta chains from one sample, sequenced in a study of T cell changes during pregnancy in multiple sclerosis. Clones were sequenced by immunoSEQ multiplex PCR, and TCRdb holds only the in-frame ones, with some missing. Found here are 40,000 to 50,000 clones, about 93% of them singletons; the top ten hold more than 0.6%. The starting material was CD4+ T cells from peripheral blood mononuclear cells, obtained in the third trimester of pregnancy. All receptors come from a female donor with multiple sclerosis, enrolled in a pregnancy study. CDR3s include the opening cysteine and the closing phenylalanine or tryptophan. The D gene is left open where the match is weak. Clone size is not always given. Where it is, it says once, few, many or a class for expanded clones.

abundance	d_gene	v_gene	j_gene	CDR3aa	CDR3nt
-	TRBD2	TRBV6-4	TRBJ2-1	CASSPLPGLYNEQFF	TGTGCCAGCAGTCCCCTCCCGGGACTATACAATGAGCAGTTCTTC
once	-	TRBV19	TRBJ1-5	CASSILGFGLQPQHF	TGTGCCAGTAGTATCCTCGGGTTTGGCCTTCAGCCCCAGCATTTT
-	TRBD2	TRBV19	TRBJ2-1	CASSAGGGLNNEQFF	TGTGCCAGTAGTGCCGGGGGGGGGCTCAACAATGAGCAGTTCTTC
-	-	TRBV12-1	TRBJ2-1	CASSSEGSRVWNEQFF	TGTGCCAGCAGCTCCGAGGGCAGCCGAGTTTGGAATGAGCAGTTCTTC
few	-	TRBV19	TRBJ1-5	CASSSIVAGSHQPQHF	TGTGCCAGTAGCTCCATTGTAGCAGGGTCACATCAGCCCCAGCATTTT
-	TRBD2	TRBV5-5	TRBJ2-1	CASTQSSGRVSFYNEQFF	TGTGCCAGCACCCAATCTAGCGGGAGGGTGTCTTTCTACAATGAGCAGTTCTTC
-	TRBD2	TRBV10-3	TRBJ2-5	CASRTSGSSETQYF	TGTGCCAGCCGGACTAGCGGGAGTTCAGAGACCCAGTACTTC
-	-	TRBV19	TRBJ2-6	CASRQRTSGANVLTF	TGTGCCAGTAGACAACGAACCTCTGGGGCCAACGTCCTGACTTTC
-	TRBD1	TRBV7-2	TRBJ2-7	CASSLIGQGSRFQQYF	TGTGCCAGCAGCCTCATCGGACAGGGTTCTCGCTTCCAGCAGTACTTC
-	-	TRBV4-2	TRBJ1-5	CASSQDGQGPQHF	TGTGCCAGCAGCCAAGATGGGCAGGGTCCCCAGCATTTT
-	-	TRBV28	TRBJ2-3	CASRTLTDTQYF	TGTGCCAGCAGAACTCTGACAGATACGCAGTATTTT
-	-	TRBV7-9	TRBJ2-2	CASSLVSGFTGELFF	TGTGCCAGCAGCTTAGTATCCGGGTTCACCGGGGAGCTGTTTTTT
-	-	TRBV4-3	TRBJ1-3	CASSQVMGLSGNTIYF	TGCGCCAGCAGCCAAGTTATGGGGCTCTCTGGAAACACCATATATTTT
-	-	TRBV19	TRBJ2-3	CASLHTGTDTQYF	TGTGCCAGCCTACACACAGGGACAGATACGCAGTATTTT
-	-	TRBV18	TRBJ1-2	CASSPSGRLTGYGYTF	TGTGCCAGCTCACCCTCAGGCAGGCTAACTGGCTATGGCTACACCTTC
-	-	TRBV4-3	TRBJ1-2	CASSQVAQGNGYTF	TGCGCCAGCAGCCAAGTTGCACAGGGAAACGGCTACACCTTC
-	-	TRBV21-1	TRBJ2-7	CASTRDRGKREPTYEQYF	TGTGCCAGCACCAGGGACAGGGGAAAGCGGGAGCCTACCTACGAGCAGTACTTC
-	-	TRBV10-1	TRBJ2-5	CASSGRITGETQYF	TGCGCCAGCAGTGGGCGGATTACAGGGGAGACCCAGTACTTC
-	TRBD1	TRBV6-5	TRBJ2-1	CASSSPGTVYNEQFF	TGTGCCAGCAGTTCCCCCGGGACAGTTTACAATGAGCAGTTCTTC
-	-	TRBV18	TRBJ2-3	CASSPPSSTDTQYF	TGTGCCAGCTCACCCCCTAGTAGCACAGATACGCAGTATTTT
once	-	TRBV19	TRBJ1-1	CASSRDNLNTEAFF	TGTGCCAGTAGCAGGGACAATTTGAACACTGAAGCTTTCTTT
-	-	TRBV19	TRBJ2-7	CASSWGNYEQYF	TGTGCCAGTAGTTGGGGCAACTACGAGCAGTACTTC
-	-	TRBV4-1	TRBJ1-2	CASSQGGGRGYGYTF	TGCGCCAGCAGCCAAGGGGGGGGTAGGGGCTATGGCTACACCTTC
-	-	TRBV9	TRBJ1-3	CASNSGQRGNTIYF	TGTGCCAGCAATTCAGGGCAAAGGGGAAACACCATATATTTT
once	TRBD1	TRBV9	TRBJ1-1	CASSLRGTGEAFF	TGTGCCAGCAGCCTCCGCGGGACAGGGGAAGCTTTCTTT
-	-	TRBV6-1	TRBJ1-1	CASNRMNTEAFF	TGTGCCAGCAACAGAATGAACACTGAAGCTTTCTTT
-	TRBD2	TRBV9	TRBJ2-7	CASSGPLAGGRYEQYF	TGTGCCAGCAGCGGGCCTCTAGCGGGGGGGCGGTACGAGCAGTACTTC
-	TRBD2	TRBV6-5	TRBJ2-2	CASSWRGANTGELFF	TGTGCCAGCAGTTGGCGGGGGGCGAACACCGGGGAGCTGTTTTTT
-	-	TRBV7-2	TRBJ2-7	CASSKGGVLFYEQYF	TGTGCCAGCAGCAAAGGGGGAGTTTTATTCTACGAGCAGTACTTC
-	TRBD1	TRBV2	TRBJ2-5	CASSGDRGMTQYF	TGTGCCAGCAGTGGGGACAGGGGGATGACCCAGTACTTC
-	-	TRBV28	TRBJ2-2	CASSQAGRLALTGELFF	TGTGCCAGCAGTCAAGCCGGAAGGCTAGCGCTTACCGGGGAGCTGTTTTTT
-	TRBD1	TRBV5-1	TRBJ2-7	CASSLGQGANYEQYF	TGCGCCAGCAGCTTGGGACAGGGGGCTAACTACGAGCAGTACTTC
-	TRBD1	TRBV6-5	TRBJ2-7	CASSYSRDRVYEQYF	TGTGCCAGCAGTTACTCCCGGGACAGGGTGTACGAGCAGTACTTC
-	TRBD2	TRBV18	TRBJ2-5	CASSGTSWETQYF	TGTGCCAGCTCCGGGACTAGCTGGGAGACCCAGTACTTC
-	TRBD1	TRBV11-1	TRBJ1-1	CASSFPRGLVNTEAFF	TGTGCCAGCAGCTTCCCCAGGGGGCTGGTGAACACTGAAGCTTTCTTT
-	TRBD1	TRBV2	TRBJ2-7	CASTGGQGSYEQYF	TGTGCCAGCACAGGAGGACAGGGTTCCTACGAGCAGTACTTC
-	-	TRBV7-9	TRBJ2-1	CASTLSGAYNEQFF	TGTGCCAGCACTCTCTCCGGTGCTTACAATGAGCAGTTCTTC
-	-	TRBV19	TRBJ2-6	CASSQGSLPTF	TGTGCCAGTAGTCAGGGCTCCCTTCCGACTTTC
-	TRBD1	TRBV5-1	TRBJ1-1	CASSLEGTGGTEAFF	TGCGCCAGCAGCTTGGAGGGGACAGGGGGGACTGAAGCTTTCTTT
-	TRBD1	TRBV5-4	TRBJ1-2	CASSGRDRDYGYTF	TGTGCCAGCAGCGGAAGGGACAGAGACTATGGCTACACCTTC
-	-	TRBV11-2	TRBJ2-5	CASSLKQGPGRETQYF	TGTGCCAGCAGCTTGAAACAGGGCCCGGGGAGAGAGACCCAGTACTTC
-	-	TRBV18	TRBJ1-2	CASSPNIQDYGYTF	TGTGCCAGCTCACCAAATATCCAGGACTATGGCTACACCTTC
-	-	TRBV4-1	TRBJ2-2	CASSQETQLTGELFF	TGCGCCAGCAGCCAAGAGACACAATTAACCGGGGAGCTGTTTTTT
few	TRBD1	TRBV27	TRBJ1-1	CATRQGANTEAFF	TGTGCCACCAGACAGGGGGCTAACACTGAAGCTTTCTTT